The clone carrying this TCR beta chain was counted many times. The antigen remains unidentified. The junction and the germline gene differ at one end; a read error may be behind it. The sample originates from a study of cytomegalovirus exposure and HLA in healthy donors. The study, taken as a whole, reports: Sequencing artifact likely explains a cluster of highly shared sequence variants.

Germline loops: CDR1 SSHAT, CDR2 FNYEAQ (reference sequence). CDR3 length: 13 amino acids. The PCR had 60 Vbeta and 13 Jbeta primers. The assay was immunoSEQ multiplex PCR, and TCRdb's table has in-frame clones only and misses some. Among under 150,000 clones listed, around 72% were seen once. J is TRBJ2-1 and V is TRBV7-7; maybe TRBD2 (6 bases). The TCR originated in a man between 50 and 59 years old in good health and CMV-seropositive. Specimen: PBMCs. CDR3 in amino acids: CASSQTRGNEQFF. CDR3 DNA: TGTGCTAGCAGCCAGACTAGGGGCAATGAGCAGTTCTTC.